This TCR beta chain was sequenced for a study of cytomegalovirus exposure and HLA in healthy donors. Findings and caveats of the study: The listing of roughly 160 TCR beta chains classed them as cytomegalovirus-associated. Researchers reported in a later analysis that a missense DCLRE1C variant was tied to TCR beta V- and J-gene trimming. The majority of TCR sequences were rare, yet some public TCRs appeared in many donors.

Amplification used 60 Vbeta primers and 13 Jbeta primers. The table came from immunoSEQ multiplex PCR; TCRdb's copy has only in-frame clones and leaves some out. The sample lists over 150,000 clones, around two thirds seen once, with less than 1.5% in the top ten. Regarding donors, all were healthy bone marrow donors. V lost 5 bases to trimming and J lost 2 bases, with 14 bases between them. Germline values: CDR1 SEHNR, CDR2 FQNEAQ (reference sequence). The CDR3 contains 15 residues. Details on this clone: Its specificity is unknown.

This clonotype was sampled from a man between 45 and 60 years old in good health and CMV-seronegative. The chain recombines TRBV7-9 with TRBJ2-3, with D maybe TRBD2 (6 bases). The sample consisted of PBMCs. The DNA for the CDR3 is TGTGCCAGCAGCCGACCCGGGACTGCCACAGATACGCAGTATTTT. As protein: CASSRPGTATDTQYF.